This T cell receptor beta chain was sequenced in a study of Ad26.COV2.S vaccination and SARS-CoV-2 variants. Notes on the study in general: From the TCR breadth and depth analyses, total T cell responses may have been underestimated.

Of note for this clone: The antigen is undetermined.

Profiling relied on immunoSEQ multiplex PCR, and the TCRdb table lists in-frame clones only, not all of them. The data contain 360,000 or so clones, around 86% of them singletons. Treatment here: some 20 received Ad26.COV2.S at low or high dose, single or two shots; about 5 received placebo; per-sample allocation not given. The investigators took samples on day 63 after the first vaccine or placebo injection. The source of this sequence is a person aged 18-65 years who received the Ad26.COV2.S COVID-19 vaccine or a placebo. Specimen: peripheral blood, collected in a trial of Ad26.COV2.S vaccine versus placebo.

CDR3 bases: TGTGCCAGCAGCTTACAGGGTCTCCAAGAGACCCAGTACTTC. Its protein product is CASSLQGLQETQYF. The chain uses TRBV5-8 and TRBJ2-5; tentative D call: TRBD1 (6 bases). CDR3 length: 14 residues. The V gene's germline CDR1 is SGHTS and CDR2 YDEGEE. V was trimmed by 2 bases and J by 1 base, leaving 9 bases between them. The full variable domain, in which reference TRBV5-8 and TRBJ2-5 provide the parts outside the CDR3, is EAGVTQSPTHLIKTRGQQATLRCSPISGHTSVYWYQQALGLGLQFLLWYDEGEERNRGNFPPRFSGRQFPNYSSELNVNALELEDSALYLCASSLQGLQETQYFGPGTRLLVL.